This TCR beta chain derives from a study of cytomegalovirus exposure and HLA in healthy donors. The PCR used 60 Vbeta and 13 Jbeta primers. Produced via immunoSEQ multiplex PCR; TCRdb's table is partial and in-frame only. The repertoire holds approximately 160,000 clones, with 84% as singletons. This clone has only a few counts. In germline, CDR1 is SGDLS, CDR2 YYNGEE. This CDR3 comprises 12 residues. V was trimmed by 0 bases and J by 11 bases, leaving 9 bases between them. The V call is TRBV9, the J call TRBJ1-3; no clear D gene. The sequenced sample consisted of PBMCs. The clonotype was recovered from a girl under 18 in good health and CMV-seropositive. CDR3 sequence: CASSVGGLPIYF. CDR3 nucleotides: TGTGCCAGCAGCGTAGGAGGGCTACCCATATATTTT.